This T cell receptor (beta chain) was identified during a study of blood T cell repertoires in COVID-19. While infection was still active, Seattle patients were enrolled and then followed longitudinally. The CDR3 runs to 16 residues. Trimming at V came to 0 bases and at J to 4 bases, leaving 4 bases not matched to a gene. Germline loops: CDR1 MNHNY, CDR2 SVGAGI (reference sequence). Assay used: immunoSEQ multiplex PCR; TCRdb lists only in-frame clones, some missing. The data contain 68,000 or so clones, roughly 85% of them singletons. The TCR sequence derives from a woman between 45 and 60 years old with COVID-19, enrolled during active disease. The sample was peripheral blood. This sequence joins TRBV6-6 and TRBJ2-7; the match to TRBD2 covers 12 bases. CDR3 DNA: TGTGCCAGCAGTTACTCCCCTGGGACTAGCGGGTACGAGCAGTACTTC. Amino acid sequence: CASSYSPGTSGYEQYF.